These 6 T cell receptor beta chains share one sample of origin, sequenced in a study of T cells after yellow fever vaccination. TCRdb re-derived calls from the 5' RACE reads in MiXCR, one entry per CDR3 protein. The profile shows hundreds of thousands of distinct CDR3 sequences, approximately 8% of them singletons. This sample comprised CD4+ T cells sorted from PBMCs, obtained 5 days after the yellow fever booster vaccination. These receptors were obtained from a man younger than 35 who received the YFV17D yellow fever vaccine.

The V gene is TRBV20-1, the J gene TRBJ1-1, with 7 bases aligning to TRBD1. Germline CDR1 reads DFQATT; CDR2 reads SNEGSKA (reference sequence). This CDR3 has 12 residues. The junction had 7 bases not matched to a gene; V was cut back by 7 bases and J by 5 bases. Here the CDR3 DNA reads TGCAGTGTTAGCCAGGGGGATACTGAAGCTTTCTTT. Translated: CSVSQGDTEAFF.

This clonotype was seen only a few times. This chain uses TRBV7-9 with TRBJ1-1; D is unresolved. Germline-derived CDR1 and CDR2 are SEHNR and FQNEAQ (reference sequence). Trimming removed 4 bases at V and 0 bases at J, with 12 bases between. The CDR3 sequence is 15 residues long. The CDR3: CASSSPTGLNTEAFF. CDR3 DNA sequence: TGTGCCAGCAGCTCACCGACCGGGTTGAACACTGAAGCTTTCTTT.

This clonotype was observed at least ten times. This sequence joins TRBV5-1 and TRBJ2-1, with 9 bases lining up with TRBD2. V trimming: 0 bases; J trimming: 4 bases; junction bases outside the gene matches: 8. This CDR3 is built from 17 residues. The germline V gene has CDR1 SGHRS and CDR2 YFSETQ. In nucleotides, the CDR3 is TGCGCCAGCAGCTTGGCCGGTTTAGCGGGAGCGTACAATGAGCAGTTCTTC. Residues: CASSLAGLAGAYNEQFF.

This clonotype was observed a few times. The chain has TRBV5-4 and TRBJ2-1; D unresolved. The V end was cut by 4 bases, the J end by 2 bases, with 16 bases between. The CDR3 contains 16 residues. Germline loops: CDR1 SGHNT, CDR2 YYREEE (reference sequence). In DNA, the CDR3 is TGTGCCAGCAGCCAGACGAAGGGAAGTACCTACAATGAGCAGTTCTTC. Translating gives CASSQTKGSTYNEQFF.

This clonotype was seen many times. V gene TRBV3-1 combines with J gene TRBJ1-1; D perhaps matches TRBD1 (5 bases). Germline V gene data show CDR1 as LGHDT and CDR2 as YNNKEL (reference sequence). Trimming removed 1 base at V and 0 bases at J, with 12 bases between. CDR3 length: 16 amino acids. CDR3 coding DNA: TGTGCCAGCAGCCAAGGAGGGGTAGGGATGAACACTGAAGCTTTCTTT. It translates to CASSQGGVGMNTEAFF.

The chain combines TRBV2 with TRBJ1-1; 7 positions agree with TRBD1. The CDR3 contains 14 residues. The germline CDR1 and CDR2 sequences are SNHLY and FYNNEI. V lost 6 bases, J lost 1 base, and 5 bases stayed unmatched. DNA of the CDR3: TGTGCCAGCAGGCCCCGGGACAGGAACACTGAAGCTTTCTTT. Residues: CASRPRDRNTEAFF.